This T cell receptor (beta chain) comes out of a study of blood T cell repertoires in COVID-19. Overall study: The origin of the acute and convalescent COVID-19 samples was the United States, Italy and Spain. From T cells, B-cell-depleted T cells, or PBMCs came the material, which was cDNA or gDNA.

Germline V CDR1 and CDR2: MNHEY, SVGAGI. Trimming took 1 base from V and 1 from J, leaving 7 bases between them. This CDR3 comprises 14 residues. In the source study's methods: Scientists estimated how many nucleated cells there were by amplifying reference gene primers. Clones were read by immunoSEQ multiplex PCR, and TCRdb kept only the in-frame ones, dropping some. D and trimming come from the DNA, and the V and J calls and clone size come from that table. The data contain a few hundred thousand clones, around 81% of them singletons. The J gene is TRBJ1-1, the V gene TRBV6-5, with no clear D. The sequence was obtained from a human donor in a cohort sampled during active COVID-19. Specimen: peripheral blood. DNA of the CDR3: TGTGCCAGCAGTTACTTCCAGGAGAACACTGAAGCTTTCTTT. Protein: CASSYFQENTEAFF.